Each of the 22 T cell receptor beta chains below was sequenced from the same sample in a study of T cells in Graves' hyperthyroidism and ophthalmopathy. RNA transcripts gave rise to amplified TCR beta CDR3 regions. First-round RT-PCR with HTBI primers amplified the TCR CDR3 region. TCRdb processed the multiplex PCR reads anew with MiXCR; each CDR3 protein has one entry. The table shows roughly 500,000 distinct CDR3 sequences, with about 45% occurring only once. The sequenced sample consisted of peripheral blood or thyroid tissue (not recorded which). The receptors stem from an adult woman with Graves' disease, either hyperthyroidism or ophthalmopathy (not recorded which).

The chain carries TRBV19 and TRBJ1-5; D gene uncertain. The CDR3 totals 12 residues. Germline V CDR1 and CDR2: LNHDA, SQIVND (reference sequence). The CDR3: CARPGGSQPQHF. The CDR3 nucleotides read TGTGCTAGACCCGGCGGGTCTCAGCCCCAGCATTTT.

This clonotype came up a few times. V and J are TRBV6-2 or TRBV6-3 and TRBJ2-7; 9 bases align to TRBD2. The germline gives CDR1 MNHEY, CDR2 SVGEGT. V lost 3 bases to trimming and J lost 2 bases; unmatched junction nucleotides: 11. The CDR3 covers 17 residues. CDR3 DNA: TGTGCCAGCAGTTATGAGGTAGCGGGAGCGAATCCCTACGAGCAGTACTTC. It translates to CASSYEVAGANPYEQYF.

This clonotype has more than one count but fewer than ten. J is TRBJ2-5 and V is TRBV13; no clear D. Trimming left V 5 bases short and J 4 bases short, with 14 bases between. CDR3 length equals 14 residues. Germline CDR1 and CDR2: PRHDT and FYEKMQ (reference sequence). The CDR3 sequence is CASSRRLDLETQYF. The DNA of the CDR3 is TGTGCCAGCAGCCGTCGGTTGGACCTAGAGACCCAGTACTTC. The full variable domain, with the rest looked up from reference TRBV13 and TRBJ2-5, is AAGVIQSPRHLIKEKRETATLKCYPIPRHDTVYWYQQGPGQDPQFLISFYEKMQSDKGSIPDRFSAQQFSDYHSELNMSSLELGDSALYFCASSRRLDLETQYFGPGTRLLVL.

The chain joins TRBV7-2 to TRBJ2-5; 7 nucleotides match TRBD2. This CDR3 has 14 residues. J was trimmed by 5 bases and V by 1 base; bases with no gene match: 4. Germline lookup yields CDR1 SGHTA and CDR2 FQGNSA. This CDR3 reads CASSLERGLETQYF. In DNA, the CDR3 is TGTGCCAGCAGCTTAGAGCGGGGCTTGGAGACCCAGTACTTC.

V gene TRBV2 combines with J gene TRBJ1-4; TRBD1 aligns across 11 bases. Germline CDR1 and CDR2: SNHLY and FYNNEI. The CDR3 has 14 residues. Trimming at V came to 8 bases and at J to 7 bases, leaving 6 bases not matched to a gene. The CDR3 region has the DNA TGTGCCAGCGGCGGACAGGGGGCTGGTGAAAAACTGTTTTTT. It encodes CASGGQGAGEKLFF.

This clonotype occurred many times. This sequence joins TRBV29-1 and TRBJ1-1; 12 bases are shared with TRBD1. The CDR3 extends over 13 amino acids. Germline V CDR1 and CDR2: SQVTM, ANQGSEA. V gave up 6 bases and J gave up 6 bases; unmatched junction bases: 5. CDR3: CSVGQGAPSEAFF. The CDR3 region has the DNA TGCAGCGTGGGACAGGGGGCACCTTCTGAAGCTTTCTTT.

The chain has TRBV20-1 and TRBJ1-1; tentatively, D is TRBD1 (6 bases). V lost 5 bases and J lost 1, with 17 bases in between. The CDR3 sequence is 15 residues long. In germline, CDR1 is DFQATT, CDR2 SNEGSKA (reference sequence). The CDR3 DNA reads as TGCAGTGCTGGACTACATGGACAGCCGAACACTGAAGCTTTCTTT. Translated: CSAGLHGQPNTEAFF.

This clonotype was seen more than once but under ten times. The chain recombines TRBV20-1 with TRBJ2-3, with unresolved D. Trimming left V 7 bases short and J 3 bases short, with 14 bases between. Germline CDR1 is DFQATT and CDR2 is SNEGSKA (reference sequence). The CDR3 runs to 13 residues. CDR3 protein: CSGSTHGTDTQYF. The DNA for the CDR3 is TGCAGTGGCTCTACTCATGGAACAGATACGCAGTATTTT.

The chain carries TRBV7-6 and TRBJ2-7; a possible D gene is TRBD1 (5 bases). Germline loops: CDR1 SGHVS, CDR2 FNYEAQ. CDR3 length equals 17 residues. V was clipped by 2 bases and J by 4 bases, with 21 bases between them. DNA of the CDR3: TGTGCCAGCAGCTTAAATTTTGGAAACAGGTGGGATTACGAGCAGTACTTC. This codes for CASSLNFGNRWDYEQYF.

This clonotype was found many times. The CDR3 coding sequence is TGCAGTGCTGGGACTCCCTCAGTGGAGACCCAGTACTTC. Translated: CSAGTPSVETQYF. The J gene is TRBJ2-5, the V gene TRBV20-1, with D maybe TRBD2 (6 bases). V lost 5 bases and J lost 5, with 15 bases in between. The CDR3 is 13 residues long. Germline V gives CDR1 DFQATT, CDR2 SNEGSKA (reference sequence).

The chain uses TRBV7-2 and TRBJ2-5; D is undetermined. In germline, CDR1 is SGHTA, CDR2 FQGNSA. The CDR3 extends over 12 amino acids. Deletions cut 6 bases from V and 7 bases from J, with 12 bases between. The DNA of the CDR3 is TGTGCCAGCAGGGCGATTAAGAGGACCCAGTACTTC. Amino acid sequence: CASRAIKRTQYF.

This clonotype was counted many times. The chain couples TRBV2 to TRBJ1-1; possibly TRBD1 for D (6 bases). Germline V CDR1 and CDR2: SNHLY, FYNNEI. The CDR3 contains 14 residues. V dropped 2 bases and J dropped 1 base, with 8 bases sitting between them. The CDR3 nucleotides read TGTGCCAGCAGTGAAAGGGGGGGGAACACTGAAGCTTTCTTT. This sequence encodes CASSERGGNTEAFF.

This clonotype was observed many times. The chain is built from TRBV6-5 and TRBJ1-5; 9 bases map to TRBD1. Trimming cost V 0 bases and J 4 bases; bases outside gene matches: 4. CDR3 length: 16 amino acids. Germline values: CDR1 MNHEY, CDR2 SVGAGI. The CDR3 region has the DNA TGTGCCAGCAGTTACTCTGGGACAGGGCGGAATCAGCCCCAGCATTTT. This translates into CASSYSGTGRNQPQHF.

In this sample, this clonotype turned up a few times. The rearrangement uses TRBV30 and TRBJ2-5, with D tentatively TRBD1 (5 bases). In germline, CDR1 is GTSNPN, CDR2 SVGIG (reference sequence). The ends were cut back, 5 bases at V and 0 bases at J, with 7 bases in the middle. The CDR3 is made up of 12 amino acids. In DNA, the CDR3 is TGTGCCTGGGACAGCGACCAAGAGACCCAGTACTTC. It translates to CAWDSDQETQYF.

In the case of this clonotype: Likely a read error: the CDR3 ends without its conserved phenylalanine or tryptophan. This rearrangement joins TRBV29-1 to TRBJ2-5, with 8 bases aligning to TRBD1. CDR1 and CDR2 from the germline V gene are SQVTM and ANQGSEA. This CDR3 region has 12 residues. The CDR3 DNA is TGCGGCATATCGACAGGGGCAGAGACCCAGTACCTC. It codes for CGISTGAETQYL.

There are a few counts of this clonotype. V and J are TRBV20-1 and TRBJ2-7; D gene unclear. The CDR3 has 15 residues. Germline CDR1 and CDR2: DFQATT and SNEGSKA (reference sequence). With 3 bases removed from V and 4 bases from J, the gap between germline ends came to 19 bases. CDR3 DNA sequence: TGCAGTGCTAGGCACCCTGACCGGGCGACTTACGAGCAGTACTTC. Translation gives CSARHPDRATYEQYF.

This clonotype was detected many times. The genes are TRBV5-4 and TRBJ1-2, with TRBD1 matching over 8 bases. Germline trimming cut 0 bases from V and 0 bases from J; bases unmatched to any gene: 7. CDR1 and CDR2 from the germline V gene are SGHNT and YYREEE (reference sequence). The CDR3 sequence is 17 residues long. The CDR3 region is CASSLGGGQGPNYGYTF. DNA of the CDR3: TGTGCCAGCAGCTTGGGGGGCGGACAGGGTCCTAACTATGGCTACACCTTC.

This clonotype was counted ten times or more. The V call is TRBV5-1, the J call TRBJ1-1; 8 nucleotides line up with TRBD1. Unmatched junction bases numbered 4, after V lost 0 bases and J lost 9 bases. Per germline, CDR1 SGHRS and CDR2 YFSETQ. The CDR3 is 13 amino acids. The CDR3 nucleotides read TGCGCCAGCAGCTTGGTAGCAGGGGGCAAAGCTTTCTTT. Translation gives CASSLVAGGKAFF.

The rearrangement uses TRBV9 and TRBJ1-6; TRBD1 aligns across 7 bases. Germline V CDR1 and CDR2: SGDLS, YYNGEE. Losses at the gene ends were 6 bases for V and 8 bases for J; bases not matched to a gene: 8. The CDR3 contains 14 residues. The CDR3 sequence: CASTWDRKDSPLHF. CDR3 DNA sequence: TGTGCCAGCACCTGGGACAGAAAGGATTCACCCCTCCACTTT.

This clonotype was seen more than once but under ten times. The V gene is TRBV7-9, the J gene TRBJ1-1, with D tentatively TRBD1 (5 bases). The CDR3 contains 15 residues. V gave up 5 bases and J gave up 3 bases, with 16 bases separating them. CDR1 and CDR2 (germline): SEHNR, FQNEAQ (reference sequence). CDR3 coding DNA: TGTGCCAGCAGCAGAAAAGGGGTTAGTGACACTGAAGCTTTCTTT. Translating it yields CASSRKGVSDTEAFF. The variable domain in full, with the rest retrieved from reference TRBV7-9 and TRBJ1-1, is DTGVSQNPRHKITKRGQNVTFRCDPISEHNRLYWYRQTLGQGPEFLTYFQNEAQLEKSRLLSDRFSAERPKGSFSTLEIQRTEQGDSAMYLCASSRKGVSDTEAFFGQGTRLTVV.

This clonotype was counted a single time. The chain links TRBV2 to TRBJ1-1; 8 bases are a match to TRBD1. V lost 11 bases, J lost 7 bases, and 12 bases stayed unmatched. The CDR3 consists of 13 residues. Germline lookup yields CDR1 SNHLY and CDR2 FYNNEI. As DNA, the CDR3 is TGTGCCCGAAGGTCAGGGGGCGTCGGTGAAGCTTTCTTT. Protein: CARRSGGVGEAFF.

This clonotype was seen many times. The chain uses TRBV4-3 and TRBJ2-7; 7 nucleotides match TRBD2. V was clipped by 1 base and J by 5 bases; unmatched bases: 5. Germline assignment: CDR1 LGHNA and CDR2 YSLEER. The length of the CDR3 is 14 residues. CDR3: CASSQVAGDHEQYF. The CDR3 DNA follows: TGCGCCAGCAGCCAAGTGGCGGGAGACCACGAGCAGTACTTC.